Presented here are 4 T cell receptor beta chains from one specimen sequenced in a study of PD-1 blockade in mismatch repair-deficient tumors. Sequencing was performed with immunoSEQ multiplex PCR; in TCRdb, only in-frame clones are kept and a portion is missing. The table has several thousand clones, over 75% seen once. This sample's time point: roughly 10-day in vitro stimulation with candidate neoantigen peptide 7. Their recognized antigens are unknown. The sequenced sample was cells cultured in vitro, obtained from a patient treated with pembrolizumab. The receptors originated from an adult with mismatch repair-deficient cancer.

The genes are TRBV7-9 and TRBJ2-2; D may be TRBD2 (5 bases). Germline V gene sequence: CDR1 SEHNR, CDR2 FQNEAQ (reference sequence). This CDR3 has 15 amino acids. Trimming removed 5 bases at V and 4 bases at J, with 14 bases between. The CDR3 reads CASSGLGRITGELFF. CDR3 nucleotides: TGTGCCAGCAGCGGATTAGGGAGAATCACCGGGGAGCTGTTTTTT. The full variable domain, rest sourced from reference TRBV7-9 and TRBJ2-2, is DTGVSQNPRHKITKRGQNVTFRCDPISEHNRLYWYRQTLGQGPEFLTYFQNEAQLEKSRLLSDRFSAERPKGSFSTLEIQRTEQGDSAMYLCASSGLGRITGELFFGEGSRLTVL.

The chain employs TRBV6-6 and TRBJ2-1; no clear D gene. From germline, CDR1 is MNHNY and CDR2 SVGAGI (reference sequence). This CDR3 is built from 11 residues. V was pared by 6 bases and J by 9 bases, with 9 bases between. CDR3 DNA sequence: TGTGCCAGCAGCCCCACGGGTGAGCAGTTCTTC. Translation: CASSPTGEQFF.

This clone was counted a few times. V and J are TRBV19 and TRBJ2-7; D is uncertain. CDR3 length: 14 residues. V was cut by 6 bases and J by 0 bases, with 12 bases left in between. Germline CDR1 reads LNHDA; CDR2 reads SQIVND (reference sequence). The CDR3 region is CASRKGPSSYEQYF. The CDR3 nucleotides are TGTGCCAGTAGAAAGGGCCCAAGCTCCTACGAGCAGTACTTC.

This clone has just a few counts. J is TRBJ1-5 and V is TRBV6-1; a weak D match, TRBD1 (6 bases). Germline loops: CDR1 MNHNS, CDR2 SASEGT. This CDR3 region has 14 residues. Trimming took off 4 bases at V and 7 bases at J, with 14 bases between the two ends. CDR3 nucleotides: TGTGCCAGCAGTGGTACGGGGGCGCGACAGCCCCAGCATTTT. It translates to CASSGTGARQPQHF.